This T cell receptor beta chain was profiled in a study of T cell clusters in autoimmune cytopenias. Findings and limits, study-wide: TRB repertoire shifts in secondary cytopenia and chronic lymphocytic leukemia mostly reflected lymphoma, not autoimmunity.

TRB rearrangements were amplified by touch-down multiplex PCR with mixed TRB-A/B primers. TCRdb processed the multiplex PCR reads again and assigns one entry to each CDR3 protein, with no DNA. Reported are about 6,300 distinct CDR3 sequences; the ten largest clones contain 7.5% to 9.5%. The CDR3 runs 15 residues. Germline CDR1 and CDR2: MNHNS and SASEGT. Worth noting for this clonotype: Its specificity is not known.

Tens of thousands of genome equivalents of blood DNA were amplified for TRB. The same specimen was also included in a second study, on T cell repertoires in aging, cancer and after chemotherapy. This second report adds: The repertoire data cannot show anything about immunological memory following chemotherapy.

The clonotype comes from a human donor in good health. The chain joins TRBV6-1 to TRBJ2-3; TCRdb's D call of TRBD1 is untestable without DNA. Specimen: peripheral blood. The CDR3 is CASSRGRTSTDTQYF.